The 3 T cell receptor beta chains in this list originate from one sample, sequenced in a study of cytomegalovirus exposure and HLA in healthy donors. A multiplex PCR was run with 60 Vbeta primers and 13 Jbeta primers. The table came from immunoSEQ multiplex PCR; TCRdb's copy has only in-frame clones and leaves some out. The sample consists of approximately 290,000 clones, about 80% of them appearing once. Sequencing used PBMCs. These TCRs come from a girl aged 2 to 10 in good health and CMV-seronegative.

The chain couples TRBV7-8 to TRBJ1-5; a possible D gene is TRBD1 (5 bases). V lost 1 base and J lost 4, with 8 bases in between. The CDR3 totals 14 residues. CDR1 and CDR2 (germline): SGHVS, FQNEAQ. This CDR3 is CASSLVRDNQPQHF. The CDR3 nucleotides read TGTGCCAGCAGCTTAGTCAGGGATAATCAGCCCCAGCATTTT.

The V call is TRBV6-1, the J call TRBJ1-1, with a tentative D call TRBD1 (6 bases). The CDR3 consists of 15 residues. Germline loops: CDR1 MNHNS, CDR2 SASEGT. Trimming shortened V by 7 bases and J by 1 base, and 16 bases separated the two germline ends. CDR3 protein: CASTTQGWRNTEAFF. The CDR3 DNA reads TGTGCCAGCACCACACAGGGTTGGAGGAACACTGAAGCTTTCTTT.

This clone has only a few counts. The rearrangement links TRBV2 to TRBJ1-2; weak D call: TRBD1 (5 bases). This CDR3 has 13 amino acids. Deletions cut 3 bases from V and 7 bases from J, with 12 bases between. In germline, CDR1 is SNHLY, CDR2 FYNNEI. This chain's CDR3 is CASSEETGGGYTF. CDR3 in DNA: TGTGCCAGCAGTGAGGAAACCGGGGGTGGCTACACCTTC.